This TCR beta chain was sequenced for a study of blood T cell repertoires in COVID-19. CDR1 is SGHRS and CDR2 is YFSETQ in the germline V gene. The junction had 4 bases not matched to a gene; V was cut back by 4 bases and J by 2 bases. The CDR3 length is 15 residues. Measured with immunoSEQ multiplex PCR; TCRdb has only the in-frame clones, and not every one. The profile shows about 350,000 clones, about 90% of them singletons. The V gene is TRBV5-1, the J gene TRBJ2-5; 11 bases agree with TRBD2. The origin of this receptor is a woman aged 45-65 years with COVID-19, enrolled during active disease. The sample consisted of peripheral blood. CDR3 amino acids: CASSPGTSGQETQYF. The DNA for the CDR3 is TGCGCCAGCAGCCCCGGGACTAGCGGACAAGAGACCCAGTACTTC.